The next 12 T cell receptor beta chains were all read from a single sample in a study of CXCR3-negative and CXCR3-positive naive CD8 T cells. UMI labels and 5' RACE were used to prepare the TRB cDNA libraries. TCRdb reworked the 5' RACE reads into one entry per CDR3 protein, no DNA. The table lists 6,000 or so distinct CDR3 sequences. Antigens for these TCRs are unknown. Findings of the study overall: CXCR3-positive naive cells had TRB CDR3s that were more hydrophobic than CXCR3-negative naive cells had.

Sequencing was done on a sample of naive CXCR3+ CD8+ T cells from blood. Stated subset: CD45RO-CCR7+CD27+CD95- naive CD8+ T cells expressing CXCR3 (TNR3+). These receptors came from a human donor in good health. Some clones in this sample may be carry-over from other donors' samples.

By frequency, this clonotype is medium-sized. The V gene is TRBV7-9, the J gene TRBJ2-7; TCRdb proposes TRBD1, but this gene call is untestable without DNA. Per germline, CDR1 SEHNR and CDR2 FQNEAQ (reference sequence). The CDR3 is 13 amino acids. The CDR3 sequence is CASSRDSRLEQYF.

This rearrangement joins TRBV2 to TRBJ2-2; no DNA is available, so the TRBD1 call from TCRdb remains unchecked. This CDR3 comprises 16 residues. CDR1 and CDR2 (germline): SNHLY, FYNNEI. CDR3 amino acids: CASSEGHPMNTGELFF.

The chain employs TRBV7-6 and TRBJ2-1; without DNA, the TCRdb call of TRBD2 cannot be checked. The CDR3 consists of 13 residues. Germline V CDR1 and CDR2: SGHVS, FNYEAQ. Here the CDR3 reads CASSLLAGDEQFF.

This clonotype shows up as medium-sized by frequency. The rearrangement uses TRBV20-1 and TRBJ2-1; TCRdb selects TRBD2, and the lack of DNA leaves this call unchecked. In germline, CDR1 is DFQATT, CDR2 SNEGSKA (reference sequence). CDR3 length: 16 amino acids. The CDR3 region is CSARDLLAGGYNEQFF.

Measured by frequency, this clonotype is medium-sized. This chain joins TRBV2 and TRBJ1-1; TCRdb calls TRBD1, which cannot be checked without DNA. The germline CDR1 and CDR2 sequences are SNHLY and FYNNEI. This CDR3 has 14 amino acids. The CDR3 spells CASGQGGLNTEAFF.

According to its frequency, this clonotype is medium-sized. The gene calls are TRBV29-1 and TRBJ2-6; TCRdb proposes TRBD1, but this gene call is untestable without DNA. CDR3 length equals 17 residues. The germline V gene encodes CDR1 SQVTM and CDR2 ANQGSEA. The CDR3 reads CSVEVREQGSGANVLTF.

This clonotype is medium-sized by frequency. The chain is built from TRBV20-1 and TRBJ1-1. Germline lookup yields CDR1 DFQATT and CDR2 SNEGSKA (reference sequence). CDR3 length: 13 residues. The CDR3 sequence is CSARDLVDSEAFF.

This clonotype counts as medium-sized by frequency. CDR3 in amino acids: CASSYWDRVGETQYF. This chain uses TRBV6-6 with TRBJ2-5; TCRdb proposes TRBD1, but this gene call is untestable without DNA. Per germline, CDR1 MNHNY and CDR2 SVGAGI (reference sequence). The CDR3 runs to 15 residues.

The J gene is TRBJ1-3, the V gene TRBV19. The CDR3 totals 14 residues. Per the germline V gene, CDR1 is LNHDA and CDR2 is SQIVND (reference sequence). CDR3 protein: CASSISADGNTIYF.

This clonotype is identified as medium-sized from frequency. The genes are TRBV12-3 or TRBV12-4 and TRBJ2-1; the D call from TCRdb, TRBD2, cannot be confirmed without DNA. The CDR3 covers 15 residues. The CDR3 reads CASTPLAGGHNEQFF.

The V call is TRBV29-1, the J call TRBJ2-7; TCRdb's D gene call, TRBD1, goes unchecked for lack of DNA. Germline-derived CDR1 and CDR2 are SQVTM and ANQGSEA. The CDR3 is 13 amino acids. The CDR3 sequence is CSVKGQVNYEQYF.

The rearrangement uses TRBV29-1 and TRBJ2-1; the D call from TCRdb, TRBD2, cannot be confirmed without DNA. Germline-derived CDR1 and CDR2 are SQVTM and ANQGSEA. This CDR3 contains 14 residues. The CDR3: CSVSGTSGNNEQFF.